The source of this TCR beta chain is a study of shared clonotypes between healthy human individuals. Study details: Per-donor plates numbered three CD4 naive, three CD4 memory, two CD8 naive and one CD8 memory. Study-level findings and limits: Naive subsets generally had larger estimated richness than memory subsets. An expected dependence of interdonor clonotype sharing on sequencing depth was noted.

Germline CDR1 reads LNHNV; CDR2 reads YYDKDF (reference sequence). This CDR3 spans 13 amino acids. Trimming shortened V by 0 bases and J by 6 bases, and 9 bases separated the two germline ends. Clones were sequenced by immunoSEQ multiplex PCR, and TCRdb holds only the in-frame ones, with some missing. This table holds over 2 million clones, about 95% found once. Everyone who donated was a Caucasian adult who lived in Nashville, Tennessee. Comment on this clone: Its target is unknown.

The chain is built from TRBV15 and TRBJ2-7; D is unresolved. The sample consisted of naive CD4+ T cells sorted from blood. Subset described: CD45RA+ positively selected. This clonotype was obtained from a man aged 18 to 29 in good health. Here the CDR3 DNA reads TGTGCCACCAGCAGAGAGCCTGGGGTCGAGCAGTACTTC. This sequence encodes CATSREPGVEQYF.